This T cell receptor beta chain derives from a study of cytomegalovirus exposure and HLA in healthy donors. General observations from the study: Later analysis associated a missense DCLRE1C variant with TCR beta V- and J-gene trimming.

This clone was seen a single time. Its antigen is still unknown. Trimming removed 0 bases from V and 5 bases from J; junction bases left unmatched: 5. CDR1 is SGHNT, CDR2 YYREEE, per germline (reference sequence). The CDR3 has 14 amino acids. Primers: 60 Vbeta forward and 13 Jbeta reverse. Clones were read by immunoSEQ multiplex PCR, and TCRdb kept only the in-frame ones, dropping some. Of about 180,000 clones listed, about 82% are singletons. The sequenced sample was PBMCs. The receptor's source is a male donor in good health and CMV-seronegative. The chain employs TRBV5-4 and TRBJ2-7, with TRBD1 matching over 7 bases. CDR3 sequence (DNA): TGTGCCAGCAGCTTGGGACAGGGAAGGGACGAGCAGTACTTC. Its protein is CASSLGQGRDEQYF. Complete variable domain (other parts from reference TRBV5-4 and TRBJ2-7): ETGVTQSPTHLIKTRGQQVTLRCSSQSGHNTVSWYQQALGQGPQFIFQYYREEENGRGNFPPRFSGLQFPNYSSELNVNALELDDSALYLCASSLGQGRDEQYFGPGTRLTVT.